This T cell receptor beta chain originates from a study of shared clonotypes between healthy human individuals. J lost 0 bases, V lost 2 bases, and 3 bases had no gene match. The CDR3 has 17 residues. From germline, CDR1 is LGHNA and CDR2 YNFKEQ. Turning to this clone: Its antigen remains unidentified.

The assay ran at deep level. The method was immunoSEQ multiplex PCR; TCRdb's version includes in-frame clones alone and lacks a portion of them. The repertoire has about 2.1 million clones, roughly 91% of them found once; the top ten carry over 1.5%. Whole-study results and caveats: Naive subsets typically showed greater estimated richness than memory subsets.

It was CD45RO-negative cells, positively selected for CCR7, that made up naive CD8 cells, with terminally differentiated effector memory CD45RA+ cells excluded. The chain combines TRBV4-2 with TRBJ2-2; 10 bases line up with TRBD2. Sequenced sample: naive CD8+ T cells from PBMCs. The receptor's source is a man younger than 30 in good health. Some clones in this sample may be carry-over from other donors' samples. The CDR3 loop is CASSQTTSGTNTGELFF. The CDR3 DNA follows: TGTGCCAGCAGCCAAACTACTAGCGGGACGAACACCGGGGAGCTGTTTTTT.